Listed below are T cell receptor beta chains from one sample, sequenced in a study of shared clonotypes between healthy human individuals. The table came from immunoSEQ multiplex PCR; TCRdb's copy has only in-frame clones and leaves some out. The sample yields approximately 2.3 million clones, 85% to 95% seen once. The sample consisted of naive CD4+ T cells from PBMCs. These TCRs come from a man between 18 and 29 years old in good health. Some clones in this sample may be carry-over from other donors' samples. Both conserved end residues are trimmed from each CDR3.

TRBV5-6	TRBJ1-3	ASSLGLGVYGNTIY
TRBV6-1	TRBJ2-7	ASRVTYEQY
TRBV5-1	TRBJ2-5	ASRNGTGPQETQY
TRBV27	TRBJ1-2	ASSLVPGRANYGYT
TRBV28	TRBJ1-3	ASSLFQGRGSGNTIY
TRBV27	TRBJ2-1	ASSEGPVSVREF
TRBV6-6	TRBJ2-4	ASSYGTEVNIQY
TRBV18	TRBJ2-7	ASSPEAGASSYEQY
TRBV27	TRBJ2-5	ASTYWGSGTQY
TRBV5-1	TRBJ2-3	ASSSLREGGTDTQY
TRBV20-1	TRBJ2-7	SANPREQY
TRBV7-9	TRBJ2-1	ASSQRGIEYNEQF
TRBV7-2	TRBJ2-2	ASSPSVAVTGELF
TRBV7-8	TRBJ2-7	ASSLGQGREY
TRBV6-6	TRBJ1-5	ASRRTGGPQH
TRBV18	TRBJ2-2	ASSPPGQYTGELF
TRBV6-1	TRBJ2-1	ASSEMITYSYNEQF